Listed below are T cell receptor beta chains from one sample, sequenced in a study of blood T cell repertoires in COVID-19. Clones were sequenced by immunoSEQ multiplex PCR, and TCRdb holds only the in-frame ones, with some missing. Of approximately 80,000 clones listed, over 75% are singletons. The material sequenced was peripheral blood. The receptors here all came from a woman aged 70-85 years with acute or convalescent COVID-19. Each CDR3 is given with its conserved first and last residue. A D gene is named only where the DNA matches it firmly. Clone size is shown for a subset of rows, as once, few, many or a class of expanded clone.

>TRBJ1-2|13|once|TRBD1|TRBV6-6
TGTGCCAGCAGGAGGGACAGGGGGTATGGCTACACCTTC
CASRRDRGYGYTF
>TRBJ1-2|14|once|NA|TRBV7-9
TGTGCCAGCACCCCCCTGGGGAGTAACTATGGCTACACCTTC
CASTPLGSNYGYTF
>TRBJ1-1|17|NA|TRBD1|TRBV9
TGTGCCAGCAGCGGATGGGTGGGGACAGCCGTGAACACTGAAGCTTTCTTT
CASSGWVGTAVNTEAFF
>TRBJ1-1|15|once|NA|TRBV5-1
TGCGCCAGCAGCTTGGATGGCCCGGCGGTGACTGAAGCTTTCTTT
CASSLDGPAVTEAFF
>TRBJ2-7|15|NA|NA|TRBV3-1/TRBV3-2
TGTGCCAGCAGCCCCAGGAGGGGAGAAATTTACGAGCAGTACTTC
CASSPRRGEIYEQYF
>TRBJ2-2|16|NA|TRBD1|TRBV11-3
TGTGCCAGCAGCTTAGGACAGGGGATGGGGACCGGGGAGCTGTTTTTT
CASSLGQGMGTGELFF
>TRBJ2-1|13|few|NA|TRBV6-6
TGTGCCAGCACCCGGGGGTTCTACAATGAGCAGTTCTTC
CASTRGFYNEQFF
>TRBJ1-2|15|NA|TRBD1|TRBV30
TGTGCCTGGAGTGTACTAGGACAGGGAATCGGTGGCTACACCTTC
CAWSVLGQGIGGYTF
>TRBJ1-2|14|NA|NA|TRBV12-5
TGTGCTAGTGCCCTCGATGGGGGGGCGGTGGGCTACACCTTC
CASALDGGAVGYTF
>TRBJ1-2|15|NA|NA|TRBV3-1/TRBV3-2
TGTGCCAGCAGCCAAGATTGGGAGGGGTCCTATGGCTACACCTTC
CASSQDWEGSYGYTF
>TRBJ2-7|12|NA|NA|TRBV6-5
TGTGCCAGCAGACCTTCAGGCTACGAGCAGTACTTC
CASRPSGYEQYF
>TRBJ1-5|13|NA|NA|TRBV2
TGTGCCAGCAGCCGGGACAATAATCAGCCCCAGCATTTT
CASSRDNNQPQHF
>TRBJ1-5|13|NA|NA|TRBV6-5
TGTGCCAGCAGGGTCATCCAGGGTCAGCCCCAGCATTTT
CASRVIQGQPQHF
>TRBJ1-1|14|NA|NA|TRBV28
TGTGCCAGCAGTTTATGGACAGCTGGCACTGAAGCTTTCTTT
CASSLWTAGTEAFF
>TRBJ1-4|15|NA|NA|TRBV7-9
TGTGCCAGCAGCTCCGGACAGACTTGGGATGAAAAACTGTTTTTT
CASSSGQTWDEKLFF
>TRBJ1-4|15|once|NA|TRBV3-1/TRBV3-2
TGTGCCAGCAGCCCTTCCCAGGGGATTCTCGAAAAACTGTTTTTT
CASSPSQGILEKLFF
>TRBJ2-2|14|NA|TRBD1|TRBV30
TGTGCCTGGAGTACATGGACAGGCGGCGGGGAGCTGTTTTTT
CAWSTWTGGGELFF
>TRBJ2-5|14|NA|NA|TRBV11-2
TGTGCCAGCAGCGGTCGGGGGAATCAAGAGACCCAGTACTTC
CASSGRGNQETQYF
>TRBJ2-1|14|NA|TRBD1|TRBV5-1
TGCGCCAGCAGCCCGACAGGGATTTACAATGAGCAGTTCTTC
CASSPTGIYNEQFF
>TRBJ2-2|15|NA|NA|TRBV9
TGTGCCAGCAGAAATTTTGAGGCGAACACCGGGGAGCTGTTTTTT
CASRNFEANTGELFF
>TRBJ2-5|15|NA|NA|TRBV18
TGTGCCAGCTCATCGCGGACAGGGAGGGGAGAGACCCAGTACTTC
CASSSRTGRGETQYF
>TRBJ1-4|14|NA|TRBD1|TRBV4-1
TGCGCCAGCAGCCCGACAGGGTTTAATGAAAAACTGTTTTTT
CASSPTGFNEKLFF
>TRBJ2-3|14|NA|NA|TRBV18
TGTGCCAGCTCACCACCGCGTCCGACAGATACGCAGTATTTT
CASSPPRPTDTQYF
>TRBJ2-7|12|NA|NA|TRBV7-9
TGTGCCAGCAGCCTCCAGACCTACGAGCAGTACTTC
CASSLQTYEQYF
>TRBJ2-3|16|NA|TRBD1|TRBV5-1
TGCGCCAGCAGCTTATGGACAGGGGGGGAGACAGATACGCAGTATTTT
CASSLWTGGETDTQYF
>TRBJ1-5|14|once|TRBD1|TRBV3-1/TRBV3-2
TGTGCCAGCAGCCTAGGGACAGACAATCAGCCCCAGCATTTT
CASSLGTDNQPQHF